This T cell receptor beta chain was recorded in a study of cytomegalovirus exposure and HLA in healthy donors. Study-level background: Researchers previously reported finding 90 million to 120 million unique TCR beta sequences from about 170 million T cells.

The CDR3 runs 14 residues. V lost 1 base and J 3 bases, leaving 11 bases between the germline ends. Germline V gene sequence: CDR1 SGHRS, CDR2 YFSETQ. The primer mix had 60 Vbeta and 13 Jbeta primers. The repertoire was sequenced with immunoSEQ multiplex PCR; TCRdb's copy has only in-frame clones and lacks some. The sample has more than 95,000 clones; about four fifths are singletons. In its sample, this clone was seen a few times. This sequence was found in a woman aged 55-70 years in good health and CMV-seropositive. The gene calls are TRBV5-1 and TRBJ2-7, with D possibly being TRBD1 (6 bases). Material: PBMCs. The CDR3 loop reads CASSLTGTNYEQYF. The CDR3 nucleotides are TGCGCCAGCAGCTTGACAGGGACCAACTACGAGCAGTACTTC.